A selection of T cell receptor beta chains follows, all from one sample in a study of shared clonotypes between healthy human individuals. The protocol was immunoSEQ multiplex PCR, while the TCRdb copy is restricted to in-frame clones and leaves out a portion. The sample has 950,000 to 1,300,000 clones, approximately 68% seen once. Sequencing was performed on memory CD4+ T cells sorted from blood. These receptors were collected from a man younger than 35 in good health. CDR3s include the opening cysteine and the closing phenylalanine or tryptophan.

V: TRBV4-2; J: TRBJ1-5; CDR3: CASSQDSSGGQPQHF
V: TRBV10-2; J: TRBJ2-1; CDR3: CASSEYGIPSYGEQFF
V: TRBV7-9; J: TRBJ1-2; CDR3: CASSEQGVGYGYTF
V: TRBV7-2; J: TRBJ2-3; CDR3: CASSLTGRLSTDTQYF
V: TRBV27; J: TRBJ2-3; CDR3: CASRRLAGITDTQYF
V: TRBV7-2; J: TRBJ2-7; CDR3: CASSLVAGQSSYEQYF
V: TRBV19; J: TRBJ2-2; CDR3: CASHTASSGELFF
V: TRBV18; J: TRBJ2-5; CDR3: CASSPGGPGETQYF
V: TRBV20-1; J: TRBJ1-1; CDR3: CRAVRATEAFF
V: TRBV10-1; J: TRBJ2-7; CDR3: CASSEAVPPHEQYF
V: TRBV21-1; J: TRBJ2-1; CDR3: CASSMGDEQFF
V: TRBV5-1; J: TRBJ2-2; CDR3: CASSLGSGGQNTGELFF
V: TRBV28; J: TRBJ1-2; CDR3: CASREQGPSGGYTF
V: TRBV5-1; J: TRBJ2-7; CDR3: CASRPTSDSYEQYF
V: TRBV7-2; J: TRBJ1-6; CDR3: CASSRTGGDSPLHF
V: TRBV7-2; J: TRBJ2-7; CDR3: CASSWDSSYEQYF
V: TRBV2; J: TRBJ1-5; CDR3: CASRGTGEYGQPQHF
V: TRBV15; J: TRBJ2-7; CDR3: CATSRDQAVYEQYF
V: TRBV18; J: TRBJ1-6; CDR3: CASSSGPGGSPLHF
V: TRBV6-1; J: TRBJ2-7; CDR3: CASSEWETPAYEQYF
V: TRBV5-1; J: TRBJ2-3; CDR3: CASSLVLAPDTQYF
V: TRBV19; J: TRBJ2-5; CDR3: CASSREYTKTQYF
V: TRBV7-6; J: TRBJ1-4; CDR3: CASSLGGQGSLGKLFF
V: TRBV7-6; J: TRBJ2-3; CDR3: CASSLGKDTQYF
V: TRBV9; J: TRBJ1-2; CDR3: CASKGPASGYGYTF
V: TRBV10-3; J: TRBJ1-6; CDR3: CAIRDRDFSPLHF
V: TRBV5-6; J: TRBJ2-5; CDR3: CASSLQGREETQYF
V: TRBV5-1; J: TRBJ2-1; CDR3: CASSPQGGYGEQFF
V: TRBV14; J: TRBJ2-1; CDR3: CASSPDISIYNEQFF
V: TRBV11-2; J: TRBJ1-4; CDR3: CASSFMGLATNEKLFF
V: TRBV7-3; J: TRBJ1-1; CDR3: CASSSGGAGAFF
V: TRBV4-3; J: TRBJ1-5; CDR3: CASSQDSLGQPQHF
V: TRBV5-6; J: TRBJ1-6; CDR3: CASSARDSSYNSPLHF
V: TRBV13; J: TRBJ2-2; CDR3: CASSPHSGSNTGELFF
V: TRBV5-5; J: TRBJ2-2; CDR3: CASSFGTGYGELFF
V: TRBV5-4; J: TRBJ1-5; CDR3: CASSTDRGQPQHF
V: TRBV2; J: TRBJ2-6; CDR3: CASRQAAGANVLTF
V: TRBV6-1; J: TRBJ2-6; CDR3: CASSATGTGSSGANVLTF
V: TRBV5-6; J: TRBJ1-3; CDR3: CASSPQETSGNTIYF
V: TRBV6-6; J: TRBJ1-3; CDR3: CASSPWPGNTIYF
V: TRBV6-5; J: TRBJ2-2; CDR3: CASSYGSGGNTGELFF
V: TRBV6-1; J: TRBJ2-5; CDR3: CASTFSRGSGETQYF
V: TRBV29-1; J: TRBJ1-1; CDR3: CSVGRPGGAFF
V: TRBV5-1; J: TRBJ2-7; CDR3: CASSSSGDYEQYF
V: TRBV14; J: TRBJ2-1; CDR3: CASSQEGGVVYNEQFF